The present entry profiles one T cell receptor beta chain with its context. The target antigen is unknown. Attachment of unique molecular identifiers was made to individual cDNA molecules. In TCRdb, the 5' RACE reads were re-called with MiXCR into one record per CDR3 protein. The sample holds about 56,000 distinct CDR3 sequences; about 10% are singletons and the top ten take 6.5%. The sample belongs to a study of early T cells in non-severe SARS-CoV-2 infection. Study-wide background: Chains from this unsorted whole-blood bulk RNA could not be paired.

The study, taken as a whole, reports: The VDJdb matching leaned toward anti-spike CD8 responses and overlooked private and CD4 specificities.

V was pared by 5 bases and J by 7 bases, with 12 bases between. This CDR3 comprises 12 residues. Germline V CDR1 and CDR2: SGHAT, FQNNGV. The V and J genes are TRBV11-2 and TRBJ2-7; possibly TRBD1 for D (5 bases). The material sequenced was whole blood. This TCR was sampled from an adult who was a healthcare worker with PCR-confirmed SARS-CoV-2 infection or an uninfected control (not recorded which). Here the CDR3 reads CASSGAAGEQYF. The CDR3 DNA sequence: TGTGCCAGCAGCGGGGCCGCAGGGGAGCAGTACTTC.